The T cell receptor beta chain under discussion was sequenced for a study of blood T cells in healthy people across ages. Whole-study context: Every two T cells gave about one barcoded beta molecule via template switching.

Primers used in a second PCR of about 7 to 11 cycles were a sample-barcoded 5' primer and a J-beta primer mix. TCRdb passed the 5' RACE reads through MiXCR, listing each CDR3 protein once. Of roughly 1,500,000 distinct CDR3 sequences listed, roughly 40% are singletons. The origin of this receptor is a woman aged 18-29 years in good health. Specimen: blood.

CDR3 coding DNA: TGTGCCAGCACCGACGGAGGGGGTAGAGACGGTTTGGCTGAAGCTTTCTTT. This codes for CASTDGGGRDGLAEAFF. The V gene is TRBV5-6, the J gene TRBJ1-1; D perhaps matches TRBD1 (6 bases). Trimming shortened V by 6 bases and J by 6 bases, and 27 bases separated the two germline ends. Germline V gives CDR1 SGHDT, CDR2 YYEEEE. The CDR3 has 17 amino acids.